Following are 8 T cell receptor beta chains from one sample sequenced in a study of cytomegalovirus exposure and HLA in healthy donors. PCR involved 60 Vbeta and 13 Jbeta primers. Generated by immunoSEQ multiplex PCR, the TCRdb table keeps only in-frame clones and is missing some. The table lists 95,000 to 110,000 clones, approximately 84% of them singletons, with around 2.3% in the top ten. The sequencing sample was made of PBMCs. These receptors were taken from a man aged 30 to 45 in good health and CMV-seronegative.

The chain is built from TRBV6-1 and TRBJ1-1; TRBD1 aligns across 7 bases. Germline V gene data show CDR1 as MNHNS and CDR2 as SASEGT. CDR3 length equals 14 residues. V lost 5 bases and J lost 5; bases outside the gene matches: 8. The CDR3, as DNA: TGTGCCAGCAGTCGACAGGGTGGGGGGACTGAAGCTTTCTTT. This codes for CASSRQGGGTEAFF.

This clone appeared once. This chain uses TRBV6-5 with TRBJ1-2; tentatively, D is TRBD1 (5 bases). Trimming removed 2 bases from V and 5 bases from J, with 9 bases in between. This CDR3 is built from 13 residues. CDR1 is MNHEY and CDR2 is SVGAGI in the germline V gene. CDR3 protein: CASSYAGTYGYTF. Written as DNA, the CDR3 is TGTGCCAGCAGTTACGCGGGGACTTATGGCTACACCTTC.

This clone was counted only a few times. The rearrangement links TRBV2 to TRBJ1-4; 9 bases map to TRBD1. The V segment lost 4 bases and the J segment 15 bases; nucleotides outside the gene matches: 6. Germline assignment: CDR1 SNHLY and CDR2 FYNNEI. This CDR3 has 12 amino acids. CDR3 amino acids: CASSGMDRGVFF. The CDR3 DNA sequence: TGTGCCAGCAGTGGGATGGACAGGGGAGTGTTTTTT.

The chain joins TRBV5-1 to TRBJ2-7, with D possibly being TRBD1 (7 bases). The CDR3 length is 12 residues. Germline V gene data show CDR1 as SGHRS and CDR2 as YFSETQ. The V gene lost 3 bases and the J gene lost 7 bases, with 11 bases spanning the gap. CDR3 residues: CASSSQGGEQYF. The CDR3 DNA sequence: TGCGCCAGCAGCTCCCAGGGGGGAGAGCAGTACTTC.

This chain links TRBV4-1 with TRBJ1-1; the match to TRBD1 covers 8 bases. Germline V gene data show CDR1 as MGHRA and CDR2 as YSYEKL. This CDR3 is 15 amino acids long. With V trimmed by 4 bases and J by 1 base, 5 bases remained unmatched. The CDR3: CASSRVQGENTEAFF. The CDR3 DNA follows: TGCGCCAGCAGCCGGGTACAGGGGGAGAACACTGAAGCTTTCTTT.

This clone has only one observation. V is TRBV5-4 and J is TRBJ1-2; no clear D gene. The CDR3 consists of 14 residues. Looked up from germline, CDR1 is SGHNT and CDR2 is YYREEE (reference sequence). V was clipped by 4 bases and J by 1 base, with 11 bases between them. The CDR3 is CASSPTPGNYGYTF. The CDR3 DNA reads as TGTGCCAGCAGCCCGACGCCGGGTAACTATGGCTACACCTTC.

This chain links TRBV6-1 with TRBJ1-6; TRBD1 is a possible D gene (5 bases). The CDR3 spans 13 residues. V was pared by 3 bases and J by 9 bases, with 9 bases between. The germline V gene encodes CDR1 MNHNS and CDR2 SASEGT. The CDR3 DNA is TGTGCCAGCAGTGATGAAAGGGGTTCACCCCTCCACTTT. Amino acids: CASSDERGSPLHF.

The chain uses TRBV7-6 and TRBJ2-3; D gene unclear. Trimming stripped 1 base from V and 3 bases from J, with 8 bases between. Per the germline V gene, CDR1 is SGHVS and CDR2 is FNYEAQ. This CDR3 comprises 14 residues. CDR3 residues: CASSLVGGTDTQYF. The DNA of the CDR3 is TGTGCCAGCAGCTTAGTAGGCGGTACAGATACGCAGTATTTT.